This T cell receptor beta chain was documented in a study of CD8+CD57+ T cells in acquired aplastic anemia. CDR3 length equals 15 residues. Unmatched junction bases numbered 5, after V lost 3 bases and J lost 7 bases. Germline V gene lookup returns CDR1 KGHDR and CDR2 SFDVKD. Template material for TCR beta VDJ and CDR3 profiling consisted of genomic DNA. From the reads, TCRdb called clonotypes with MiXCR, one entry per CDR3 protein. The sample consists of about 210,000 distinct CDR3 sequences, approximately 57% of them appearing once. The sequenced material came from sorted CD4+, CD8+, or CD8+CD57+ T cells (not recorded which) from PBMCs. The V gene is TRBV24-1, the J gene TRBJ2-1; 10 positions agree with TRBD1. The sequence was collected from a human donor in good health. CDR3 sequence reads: CATSDPWTGGNEQFF. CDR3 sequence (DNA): TGTGCCACCAGTGATCCCTGGACAGGGGGGAATGAGCAGTTCTTC.